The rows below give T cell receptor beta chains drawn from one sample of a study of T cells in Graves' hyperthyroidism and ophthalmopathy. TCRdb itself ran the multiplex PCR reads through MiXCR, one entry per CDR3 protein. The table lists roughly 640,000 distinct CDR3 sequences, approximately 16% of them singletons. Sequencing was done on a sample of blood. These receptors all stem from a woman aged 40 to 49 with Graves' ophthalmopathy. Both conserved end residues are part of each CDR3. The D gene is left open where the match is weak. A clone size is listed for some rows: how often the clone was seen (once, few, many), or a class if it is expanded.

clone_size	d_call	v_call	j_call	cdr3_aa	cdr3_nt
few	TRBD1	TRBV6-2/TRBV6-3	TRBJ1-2	CASSGTGEYGYTF	TGTGCCAGCAGCGGGACAGGGGAATATGGCTACACCTTC
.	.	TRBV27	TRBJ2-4	CASSPLATIAKNIQYF	TGTGCCAGCAGTCCTCTGGCGACTATAGCCAAAAACATTCAGTACTTC
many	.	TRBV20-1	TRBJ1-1	CSASHPDRNTEAFF	TGCAGTGCTAGCCACCCGGACAGGAACACTGAAGCTTTCTTT
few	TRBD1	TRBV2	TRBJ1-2	CASTTGTGVNYGYTF	TGTGCCAGCACCACCGGGACAGGAGTTAACTATGGCTACACCTTC
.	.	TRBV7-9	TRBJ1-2	CASSLVGQPATGYTF	TGTGCCAGCAGCTTAGTGGGACAACCGGCGACTGGCTACACCTTC
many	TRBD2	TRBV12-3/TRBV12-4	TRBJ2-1	CASSSPTSPGQFF	TGTGCCAGCAGTTCCCCGACTAGCCCGGGGCAGTTCTTC
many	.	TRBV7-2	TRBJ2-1	CASSLDRTRKNEQFF	TGTGCCAGCAGCTTAGACAGGACCCGAAAGAATGAGCAGTTCTTC
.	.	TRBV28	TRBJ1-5	CASSLSGGANQPQHF	TGTGCCAGCAGTTTATCGGGGGGAGCCAATCAGCCCCAGCATTTT
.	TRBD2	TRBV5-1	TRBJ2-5	CASSQGLAPQETQYF	TGCGCCAGCAGCCAGGGACTAGCGCCCCAAGAGACCCAGTACTTC
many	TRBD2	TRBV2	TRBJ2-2	CASSGGLAGGPGTGELFF	TGTGCCAGCAGTGGCGGACTAGCGGGAGGGCCGGGCACCGGGGAGCTGTTTTTT
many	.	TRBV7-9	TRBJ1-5	CASSLGPYNQPQHF	TGTGCCAGCAGTCTCGGGCCGTACAATCAGCCCCAGCATTTT
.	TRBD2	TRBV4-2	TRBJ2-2	CASSLPSGSSGNTGELFF	TGTGCCAGCAGCCTGCCTAGCGGGAGCAGCGGGAACACCGGGGAGCTGTTTTTT